A selection of T cell receptor beta chains follows, all from one sample in a study of cytomegalovirus exposure and HLA in healthy donors. Using immunoSEQ multiplex PCR, the repertoire was profiled, and TCRdb retains in-frame clones only, with some absent. The sample records 90,000 or so clones, roughly 82% being singletons. Sequenced sample: PBMCs. These receptors were collected from a man aged 25 to 40 in good health and CMV-seropositive. Each CDR3 is given with its conserved first and last residue.

TRBV20-1,TRBJ1-1,CSALTGTEAFF
TRBV5-1,TRBJ2-7,CASSLDGSGYEQYF
TRBV5-6,TRBJ1-1,CASNLIGGMNTEAFF
TRBV19,TRBJ2-7,CASSFVAGVIWEQYF
TRBV11-2,TRBJ2-1,CASSSLLAGLYNEQFF
TRBV5-1,TRBJ2-1,CASTHGETPSYNEQFF
TRBV9,TRBJ2-5,CASSVSGAQETQYF
TRBV18,TRBJ2-7,CASSPPGQTYEQYF
TRBV2,TRBJ1-3,CASHPDRASSGNTIYF
TRBV27,-,CASSLSGGQTYEQYF
TRBV29-1,-,CSVTGTSGSLVSYEQYF
TRBV9,TRBJ2-1,CASSVGLAASYNEQFF
TRBV6-6,TRBJ1-2,CASSYSDSYGYTF
TRBV2,TRBJ1-5,CASSGTGPNQPQHF
TRBV6-5,TRBJ1-5,CASRGPGSNQPQHF
TRBV6-1,TRBJ1-5,CASSEPSSPQPQHF
TRBV6-6,TRBJ1-5,CASSYTAGPSNQPQHF
TRBV18,TRBJ2-6,CASSPAQGAGANVLTF
TRBV9,TRBJ2-3,CASSVGGGRALVTDTQYF
TRBV27,TRBJ2-7,CASSLVTGDYEQYF
TRBV4-1,TRBJ2-3,CASSTEGAGRDTQYF
TRBV4-2,TRBJ2-7,CASSQEGRGSYEQYF
TRBV15,-,CATSRGGTPDEQYF
TRBV7-7,TRBJ2-5,CASSLLGRARETQYF
TRBV6-5,TRBJ2-7,CASSITGAPYEQYF
TRBV30,TRBJ1-5,CAWSRGGQPQHF
TRBV9,TRBJ2-3,CASSFLTGGDTDTQYF
TRBV5-5,TRBJ1-1,CASSLWSRGQGPRTEAFF
TRBV6-6,TRBJ1-1,CASSYGQVHTEAFF
TRBV5-1,TRBJ2-1,CASSLGDRGRSYNEQFF
TRBV6-6,TRBJ1-1,CASSYSFGNTEAFF
TRBV13,TRBJ2-3,CASSLYLAGGSTDTQYF
TRBV27,TRBJ2-1,CASFTVVQEQFF
TRBV28,TRBJ1-2,CASSFGYGYTF
TRBV13,TRBJ1-1,CASSTWTVNTEAFF
TRBV6-5,TRBJ2-1,CASSYSGALYNEQFF
TRBV14,TRBJ2-3,CASSRRIAGGPPYTQYF
TRBV7-6,TRBJ2-7,CASSFLQGEQYF
TRBV6-6,TRBJ2-7,CASKLQGLAYEQYF
TRBV6-5,TRBJ2-1,CASSAQGGNEQFF
TRBV7-2,TRBJ1-4,CASSPPGTGEVEEKLFF
TRBV29-1,TRBJ2-5,CSVELGTGMGQTQYF
TRBV6-6,TRBJ2-1,CASSYRDNYNEQFF
TRBV28,TRBJ2-7,CASNQGFQYEQYF
TRBV19,TRBJ1-5,CASSIVWTDTYQPQHF
TRBV5-4,TRBJ1-2,CASSLGRDRAEDYGYTF
TRBV28,TRBJ1-5,CASSGQGSNQPQHF
TRBV7-9,TRBJ1-2,CASSPRQGPPHNYGYTF
TRBV10-1,TRBJ2-5,CASSESQGGAETQYF
TRBV18,TRBJ2-1,CASSGLAGGPINEQFF
TRBV6-5,TRBJ1-2,CASSRIQGADYGYTF
TRBV15,TRBJ1-1,CATSTERGPNTEAFF
TRBV5-1,TRBJ1-1,CASRSEGENTEAFF
TRBV5-5,TRBJ2-1,CASSFRARAGNEQFF
TRBV19,TRBJ1-1,CASSMTLGQSAFF